Described below is a single T cell receptor (beta chain) sequence and its context. Its antigen is unknown. The repertoire was sequenced with immunoSEQ multiplex PCR; TCRdb's copy has only in-frame clones and lacks some. The sample shows 30,000 or so clones, 55% to 75% of them seen only once. Before any sequencing was done, the ViraFEST assay used viral peptide pools to expand antigen-specific CD4+ T cells. Scientists isolated CD4+ T cells after an approximately 10-day culture period ended. These data originate in a study of vaccination effects on CD4 cells after COVID-19. Germline V gene data show CDR1 as ENHRY and CDR2 as SYGVKD. The CDR3 totals 21 residues. Trimming stripped 1 base from V and 0 bases from J, with 25 bases between.

The sequencing used CD4+ T cells from PBMCs cultured with HCoV-229E spike peptides, collected before COVID-19 vaccination. The rearrangement uses TRBV10-3 and TRBJ1-5; tentatively, D is TRBD1 (6 bases). This receptor was obtained from a human donor who received a COVID-19 vaccine. The CDR3 here is CAISEFERGGRRRNSNQPQHF. The CDR3 nucleotides read TGTGCCATCAGTGAGTTCGAACGGGGGGGGCGTAGACGAAATAGCAATCAGCCCCAGCATTTT.